This T cell receptor beta chain was sequenced in a study of identical twins. V dropped 1 base and J dropped 6 bases, with 13 bases sitting between them. CDR1 is LNHDA and CDR2 is SQIVND in the germline V gene (reference sequence). This CDR3 contains 15 residues. This clonotype was seen only a few times. TCRdb re-called the 5' RACE reads with MiXCR, one entry per CDR3 protein. The table has around 450,000 distinct CDR3 sequences, about 14% seen once; the top ten hold 0.4% to 0.55%. These sequences were also reported in another study, on yellow fever vaccine responses in identical twins.

The chain employs TRBV19 and TRBJ1-5, with TRBD1 as a possible D gene (6 bases). The origin of this receptor is a woman aged 18-35 years in good health. Material for sequencing was CD4+ T cells sorted from blood. The CDR3 sequence is CASSIGGAAGQPQHF. The CDR3, as DNA: TGTGCCAGTAGTATAGGGGGGGCGGCGGGTCAGCCCCAGCATTTT.